This T cell receptor (beta chain) was sequenced during a study of CD8+CD57+ T cells in acquired aplastic anemia. This clonotype appeared a single time. Its antigen remains unidentified. Study-level points and caveats: Over 25 shared CD8+ CDR3s appeared highly expressed within patients' immunodominant clones.

Germline loops: CDR1 KGHDR, CDR2 SFDVKD. The V end was cut by 3 bases, the J end by 7 bases, with 12 bases between. The CDR3 extends over 14 amino acids. Both TCR beta VDJ combination and CDR3 sequence profiling were carried out. Genomic DNA was the template for this profiling. TCRdb re-called the reads through MiXCR, storing one row per CDR3 protein. Among some 200,000 distinct CDR3 sequences listed, around 47% were seen once. By flow cytometry, patients selected for sequencing had shown an expansion of CD8+CD57+ cells. The study sampled blood from patients who had received no therapy. The source of this sequence is a human donor with aplastic anemia. The rearrangement links TRBV24-1 to TRBJ2-1; D is ambiguous. The sequenced sample was sorted CD4+, CD8+, or CD8+CD57+ T cells (not recorded which) from PBMCs. CDR3 nucleotide sequence: TGTGCCACCAGTGATGCCCAGGCTAGTAATGAGCAGTTCTTC. Translated: CATSDAQASNEQFF.